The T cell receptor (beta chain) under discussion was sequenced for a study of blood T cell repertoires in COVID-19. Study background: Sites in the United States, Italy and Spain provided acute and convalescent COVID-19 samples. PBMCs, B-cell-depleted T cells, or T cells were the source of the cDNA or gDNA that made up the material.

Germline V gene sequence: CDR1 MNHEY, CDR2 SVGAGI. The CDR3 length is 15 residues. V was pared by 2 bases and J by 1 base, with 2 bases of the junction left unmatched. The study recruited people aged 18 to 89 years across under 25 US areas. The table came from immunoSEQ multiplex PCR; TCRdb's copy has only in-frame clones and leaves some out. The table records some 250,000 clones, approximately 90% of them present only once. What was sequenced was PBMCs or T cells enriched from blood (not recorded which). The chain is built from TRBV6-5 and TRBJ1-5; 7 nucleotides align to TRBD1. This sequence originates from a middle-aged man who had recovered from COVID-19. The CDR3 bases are TGTGCCAGCAGTTACACAGGGGCCAGCAATCAGCCCCAGCATTTT. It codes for CASSYTGASNQPQHF.